A selection of T cell receptor beta chains follows, all from one sample in a study of T cells after yellow fever vaccination. Via MiXCR, TCRdb re-called the 5' RACE reads, giving one row per CDR3 protein. The sample records 310,000 or so distinct CDR3 sequences, around 3.6% being singletons. This specimen consisted of PBMCs, obtained on the day of the yellow fever booster vaccination. Receptors originate from a man aged 18-30 years who received the YFV17D yellow fever vaccine. Both conserved end residues are part of each CDR3. Each record gives: D gene, J gene, V gene, clone size, CDR3 DNA, CDR3 protein. A D gene is named only where the DNA matches it firmly. Size is omitted from some rows. Given values are once, few, many or a class for expanded clones.

>.|TRBJ2-7|TRBV12-3/TRBV12-4|.
TGTGCCAGCAGTACCGGGGGTATCTACGAGCAGTACTTC
CASSTGGIYEQYF
>TRBD1|TRBJ1-2|TRBV29-1|many
TGCAGCGTTACCGGACAGGGTAATGGCTACACCTTC
CSVTGQGNGYTF
>.|TRBJ1-1|TRBV21-1|many
TGTGCCAGCAGCAAAGGGGCAGCACCGAACACTGAAGCTTTCTTT
CASSKGAAPNTEAFF
>.|TRBJ2-1|TRBV4-1|many
TGCGCCAGCAAGCCAGGGCTGGGGTTCTCCTACAATGAGCAGTTCTTC
CASKPGLGFSYNEQFF
>.|TRBJ1-1|TRBV20-1|.
TGCAGTGCTAGAGCACGTAAAGTTCCGGGCACTGAAGCTTTCTTT
CSARARKVPGTEAFF
>.|TRBJ1-2|TRBV19|.
TGTGCCAGTAGTCGCCAACAGCTTAACTATGGCTACACCTTC
CASSRQQLNYGYTF
>.|TRBJ1-5|TRBV6-6|many
TGTGCCAGCAGCCCCCTCTCCAGGGCTCATAGCAATCAGCCCCAGCATTTT
CASSPLSRAHSNQPQHF
>.|TRBJ1-4|TRBV28|.
TGTGCCAGCAGTTTATGGGAGAATGAAAAACTGTTTTTT
CASSLWENEKLFF
>TRBD1|TRBJ1-1|TRBV18|many
TGTGCCAGCTCTCCCAGGGGGCAGGGAATTGAAGCTTTCTTT
CASSPRGQGIEAFF
>.|TRBJ1-3|TRBV29-1|few
TGCAGCGTTGGGCGGGGAAACACCATATATTTT
CSVGRGNTIYF
>.|TRBJ1-1|TRBV6-6|many
TGTGCCAGCAGCCACGACCCGAACACTGAAGCTTTCTTT
CASSHDPNTEAFF
>.|TRBJ2-3|TRBV7-2|many
TGTGCCAGCAGCTTACAATTGGGGGATACGCAGTATTTT
CASSLQLGDTQYF
>.|TRBJ2-3|TRBV5-1|many
TGCGCCAGTGGACTTGACACAGATACGCAGTATTTT
CASGLDTDTQYF
>TRBD1|TRBJ1-1|TRBV20-1|few
TGCAGTGCCCGAACGGGCAGGGGGGACACTGAAGCTTTCTTT
CSARTGRGDTEAFF
>.|TRBJ2-5|TRBV5-1|many
TGCGCCAGCAGCCTACCGACCCGAGAGACCCAGTACTTC
CASSLPTRETQYF
>TRBD1|TRBJ2-7|TRBV20-1|few
TGCAGTGCTGCGGGCCCGGACAGGGGGCGCTTCGGGGGTCTCTACGAGCAGTACTTC
CSAAGPDRGRFGGLYEQYF
>.|TRBJ1-1|TRBV27|many
TGTGCCAGCAGTGCAACAGGGATTAGGGATCTGACTGAAGCTTTCTTT
CASSATGIRDLTEAFF
>.|TRBJ2-7|TRBV7-2|many
TGTGCCAGCAGCCACTCATTGGCCTACGAGCAGTACTTC
CASSHSLAYEQYF
>TRBD1|TRBJ2-7|TRBV29-1|many
TGCAGCGTAAGGGACAGGGTCTCCTCCTACGAGCAGTACTTC
CSVRDRVSSYEQYF
>TRBD2|TRBJ2-2|TRBV20-1|many
TGCAGTGCTAGAGATAGGCGACTAGCCTCCGGGGAGCTGTTTTTT
CSARDRRLASGELFF
>.|TRBJ2-2|TRBV27|few
TGTGCCAGCAGGATACTTGCCACCGGGGAGCTGTTTTTT
CASRILATGELFF
>TRBD2|TRBJ2-1|TRBV5-1|many
TGCGCCAGCATCCTTGAGCGGGGCCACAATGAGCAGTTCTTC
CASILERGHNEQFF
>.|TRBJ2-1|TRBV20-1|many
TGCAGTGCTAGGGATTCTGGGGGGATTACCTACAATGAGCAGTTCTTC
CSARDSGGITYNEQFF
>TRBD2|TRBJ2-3|TRBV5-4|many
TGTGCCAGCAGCTTGTCAGTGGTGCTTGGGCGGGGGGGCCGGGTCACAGATACGCAGTATTTT
CASSLSVVLGRGGRVTDTQYF
>.|TRBJ2-1|TRBV5-1|few
TGCGCCAGCAGCTTTCTCCTTCGGGGATCAGCTCCTGTTCCCAACTACAATGAGCAGTTCTTC
CASSFLLRGSAPVPNYNEQFF
>TRBD1|TRBJ1-5|TRBV19|.
TGTGCCAGTAGTACGACAGGGGATAATCAGCCCCAGCATTTT
CASSTTGDNQPQHF
>.|TRBJ2-1|TRBV11-2|many
TGTGCCAGCAGCTTGGGATGGCTGGGGGATCGCAATGAGCAGTTCTTC
CASSLGWLGDRNEQFF
>TRBD2|TRBJ2-5|TRBV7-2|many
TGTGCCAGCAGCCCCCTAGCGGGGACTGCTCGAGAGACCCAGTACTTC
CASSPLAGTARETQYF
>.|TRBJ2-3|TRBV10-3|.
TGTGCCATCAGTGAGACGCCGGGCGCGGCTGCTAGCACAGATACGCAGTATTTT
CAISETPGAAASTDTQYF
>.|TRBJ1-5|TRBV4-2|many
TGTGCCAGCAGCCAAGGACCCCTAGGGACCCAGCCCCAGCATTTT
CASSQGPLGTQPQHF
>.|TRBJ2-1|TRBV30|few
TGTGCCTGGAGTAGAACTACCTACAATGAGCAGTTCTTC
CAWSRTTYNEQFF
>.|TRBJ2-3|TRBV19|few
TGTGCCAGTAGTAGGGAATTCACAGATACGCAGTATTTT
CASSREFTDTQYF
>.|TRBJ2-5|TRBV6-5|.
TGTGCCAGCAGTTACTCGGACAGCCTGCCAGGGACCCAGTACTTC
CASSYSDSLPGTQYF
>TRBD1|TRBJ1-1|TRBV27|many
TGTGCCAGCAGCCCCGGGACAGGGACCCTTCAAGCTTTCTTT
CASSPGTGTLQAFF
>TRBD2|TRBJ2-3|TRBV29-1|many
TGCAGCGTTGAGCAAAGAACTAGCGGGGGGAACACAGATACGCAGTATTTT
CSVEQRTSGGNTDTQYF
>.|TRBJ2-5|TRBV15|many
TGTGCCACCAGCAGAGATGTAGGGGTCATGACCCAGTACTTC
CATSRDVGVMTQYF
>TRBD1|TRBJ2-1|TRBV5-1|few
TGCGCCAGCAGCTTACGCCTGGACAGGGAAAATGAGCAGTTCTTC
CASSLRLDRENEQFF
>TRBD2|TRBJ2-2|TRBV11-3|few
TGTGCCAGCAGCTTAGATCTTTCTAGCGGTCGCACCGGGGAGCTGTTTTTT
CASSLDLSSGRTGELFF
>.|TRBJ2-1|TRBV5-1|few
TGCGCCAGCAGCTTGGCGGCTTTGACCTACAATGAGCAGTTCTTC
CASSLAALTYNEQFF
>TRBD1|TRBJ2-3|TRBV5-1|many
TGCGCCAGCAGCGTTACAGGGGGTTACACAGATACGCAGTATTTT
CASSVTGGYTDTQYF
>.|TRBJ2-5|TRBV10-3|many
TGTGCCATCAGTGAGGGCATGGCCGGATCTGGGGTGACCCAGTACTTC
CAISEGMAGSGVTQYF
>.|TRBJ1-6|TRBV6-2/TRBV6-3|.
TGTGCCAGCAGTCTAAGTTCCAATTCACCCCTCCACTTT
CASSLSSNSPLHF
>.|TRBJ1-2|TRBV5-1|few
TGCGCCAGCAGCCCGGACCTCAATGGCTACACCTTC
CASSPDLNGYTF
>TRBD2|TRBJ2-3|TRBV4-3|many
TGCGCCAGCGGACTAGAAGATACGCAGTATTTT
CASGLEDTQYF
>.|TRBJ1-1|TRBV28|many
TGTGCCAGCAATTACAGGATTTCTATGGACTTTAGGAACACTGAAGCTTTCTTT
CASNYRISMDFRNTEAFF
>TRBD1|TRBJ1-4|TRBV15|many
TGTGCCACCAGCGGACAGGGTTGGGAAAAACTGTTTTTT
CATSGQGWEKLFF
>.|TRBJ2-3|TRBV29-1|many
TGCAGCGTGGGGGGCACAGTATCTAGCACAGATACGCAGTATTTT
CSVGGTVSSTDTQYF
>.|TRBJ2-5|TRBV29-1|many
TGCAGCGTTGATGGTTGGCAGCAAGAGACCCAGTACTTC
CSVDGWQQETQYF